The clone carrying this T cell receptor beta chain was seen just once. The data are from a study of blood T cell repertoires in COVID-19. The length of the CDR3 is 15 residues. The V end lost 6 bases, the J end lost 7 bases, and 18 bases lay between the germline ends. Per germline, CDR1 SNHLY and CDR2 FYNNEI. TCRdb's table, derived via immunoSEQ multiplex PCR, lists solely in-frame clones and lacks some. The repertoire has over 120,000 clones, around 81% of them found once; the top ten carry roughly 8.2%. This receptor was identified in a human donor in a cohort sampled during active COVID-19. The rearrangement joins TRBV2 to TRBJ1-4; D is possibly TRBD1 (6 bases). Sequencing was performed on peripheral blood. The CDR3 region has the DNA TGTGCCAGCAGAAGGGGGACAACTGACGGTGAAAAACTGTTTTTT. Its translation is CASRRGTTDGEKLFF.